The sequence of this T cell receptor beta chain was determined in a study of beta chain features in type 1 diabetes. Study-wide context: Patients looked much like healthy donors when it came to age, gender and cell yields. Sorted cells numbering around 100,000,000 were examined across all samples. Findings and limits, study-wide: Type 1 diabetes patients had moderately but significantly shorter TCRB CDR3s in all four CD4+ subsets.

This clone was detected a few times. What it binds is unknown. The sequenced template was cDNA made from the entire isolated RNA. TCRdb's copy holds only in-frame clones and misses some; the assay was immunoSEQ multiplex PCR. The sample holds a few hundred thousand clones, approximately 15% seen once. Trimming pared 4 bases from V and 0 bases from J, leaving 3 bases between. The CDR3 extends over 12 amino acids. The germline CDR1 and CDR2 sequences are KGHSH and LQKENI. The TCR comes from a woman between 18 and 29 years old in good health. The chain recombines TRBV18 with TRBJ2-5; D remains ambiguous. The sequenced sample was naive CD4+ T cells from blood. DNA for the CDR3: TGTGCCAGCTCACGAGACCAAGAGACCCAGTACTTC. The encoded protein is CASSRDQETQYF.